The rows below give T cell receptor beta chains drawn from one sample of a study of control samples from healthy donors and cancer patients. The table came from immunoSEQ multiplex PCR; TCRdb's copy has only in-frame clones and leaves some out. The data contain 150,000 to 200,000 clones, 92% of them singletons. The sample was blood. The receptors shown here come from a woman in her 30s in good health. Each CDR3 is given without its conserved first and last residue.

>TRBJ2-4|TRBV19
ASSIDPGTSGKKNIQY
>TRBJ1-1|TRBV9
ASSTSGEGTEAF
>TRBJ1-6|TRBV6-5
ASRATLGALH
>TRBJ2-7|TRBV2
ASSEAPSGSSYEQY
>TRBJ2-1|TRBV2
ASKRDRNNEQF
>TRBJ2-1|TRBV9
ASSVMGRYDNEQF
>TRBJ1-1|TRBV6-6
ASSPGSEAF
>TRBJ2-3|TRBV5-1
ASSLGVAARTDTQY
>TRBJ2-7|TRBV7-9
ASSLGGPARS
>TRBJ1-2|TRBV4-3
ASSQDGTAGYT
>TRBJ1-2|TRBV24-1
ATSDPSTGNYGYT
>TRBJ1-1|TRBV19
ASSPTVNTEAF
>TRBJ2-7|TRBV18
ASSPTSGRALYEQY
>TRBJ1-2|TRBV28
ASSSVANYGYT
>TRBJ1-2|TRBV3-1/TRBV3-2
ASSQDRWAGARDYGYT
>TRBJ2-7|TRBV28
ASFSPGVYEQY
>TRBJ2-3|TRBV14
ASSYRVTSTDTQY
>TRBJ2-1|TRBV20-1
SASFWGYHEQF
>TRBJ2-7|TRBV28
ASSPLYEQY
>TRBJ2-6|TRBV7-2
ASSLVSGSGANVLT
>TRBJ1-5|TRBV9
ASSVDSRNQPQH
>TRBJ2-3|TRBV6-5
ASNPDRAHTDTQY
>TRBJ1-1|TRBV19
ASSVGAEAF